Below are 6 T cell receptor beta chains sequenced from a single sample in a study of T-cell reconstitution after alpha-beta-depleted transplantation in children. A TCRbeta library incorporating unique molecular identifiers was prepared. TCRdb re-called the PCR reads with MiXCR, one entry per CDR3 protein. This repertoire shows 200,000 to 300,000 distinct CDR3 sequences, 20% to 30% found once; its top ten account for 2% to 3%. This specimen was PBMCs, taken before TCRalphabeta/CD19-depleted stem cell transplant. Every receptor here comes from a girl aged 2 to 9 with Fanconi anemia, due to receive a stem cell transplant.

A few counts support this clonotype. The rearrangement joins TRBV4-1 to TRBJ2-1, with D possibly TRBD2 on 6 matching bases. Germline V gene lookup returns CDR1 MGHRA and CDR2 YSYEKL. The CDR3 sequence is 17 residues long. V was trimmed by 4 bases and J by 10 bases, leaving 26 bases between them. Here the CDR3 DNA reads TGCGCCAGCAGCCGTTGGGGACTCACAACAATGGCATGGGAGCAGTTCTTC. This gives the protein CASSRWGLTTMAWEQFF.

This clonotype was observed many times. The V and J genes are TRBV29-1 and TRBJ2-7; D is perhaps TRBD1 or TRBD2 (5 bases each). The CDR3 is 13 residues long. From germline, CDR1 is SQVTM and CDR2 ANQGSEA. Here the CDR3 reads CSDSFGDFYEQYF. CDR3 bases: TGCAGTGACAGCTTCGGGGATTTCTACGAGCAGTACTTC.

The chain uses TRBV20-1 and TRBJ1-5, with D maybe TRBD1 (6 bases). There are 17 residues in the CDR3. The germline V and J ends were trimmed by 5 bases and 3 bases, with 23 bases remaining between them. The germline V gene encodes CDR1 DFQATT and CDR2 SNEGSKA (reference sequence). The CDR3 loop reads CSAENPVPQGYNQPQHF. CDR3 in DNA: TGCAGTGCTGAAAACCCGGTGCCCCAGGGGTACAATCAGCCCCAGCATTTT.

This clonotype was picked up many times. J is TRBJ2-5 and V is TRBV15, with D unresolved. This CDR3 is built from 15 residues. Germline CDR1 reads LNHNV; CDR2 reads YYDKDF (reference sequence). Trimming took 0 bases from V and 2 from J, leaving 10 bases between them. The CDR3 DNA reads as TGTGCCACCAGCAGAGAAAGCGTCGTACAAGAGACCCAGTACTTC. It encodes CATSRESVVQETQYF.

This clonotype was counted many times. The gene calls are TRBV20-1 and TRBJ2-7, with D hard to call. Trimming took 1 base from V and 0 from J, leaving 7 bases between them. The CDR3 contains 13 residues. Per the germline V gene, CDR1 is DFQATT and CDR2 is SNEGSKA (reference sequence). The CDR3 bases are TGCAGTGCTAGAGGCCCGGGCTCCTACGAGCAGTACTTC. Protein: CSARGPGSYEQYF.

This clonotype was seen at least ten times. This chain uses TRBV6-5 with TRBJ2-2; D is unclear. V was trimmed by 6 bases and J by 6 bases, leaving 11 bases between them. The CDR3 has 13 residues. Germline CDR1 is MNHEY and CDR2 is SVGAGI. CDR3 residues: CASSRRISGELFF. The CDR3 nucleotides read TGTGCCAGCAGCCGCCGTATTTCCGGGGAGCTGTTTTTT.